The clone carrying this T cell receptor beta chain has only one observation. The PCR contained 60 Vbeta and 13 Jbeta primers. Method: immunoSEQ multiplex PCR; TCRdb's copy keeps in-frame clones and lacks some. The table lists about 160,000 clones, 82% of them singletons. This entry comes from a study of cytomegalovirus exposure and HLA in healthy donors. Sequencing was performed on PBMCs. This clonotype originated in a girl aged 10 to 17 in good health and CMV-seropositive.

CDR3 coding DNA: TGTGCCAGCAGTTCTTGGATAGACGGGGGGTCCAACTATGGCTACACCTTC. Translated: CASSSWIDGGSNYGYTF. The V and J genes are TRBV28 and TRBJ1-2, with a tentative D call TRBD1 (5 bases). V gave up 4 bases and J gave up 2 bases, with 20 bases separating them. The CDR3 runs 17 residues. CDR1 and CDR2 from the germline V gene are MDHEN and SYDVKM.